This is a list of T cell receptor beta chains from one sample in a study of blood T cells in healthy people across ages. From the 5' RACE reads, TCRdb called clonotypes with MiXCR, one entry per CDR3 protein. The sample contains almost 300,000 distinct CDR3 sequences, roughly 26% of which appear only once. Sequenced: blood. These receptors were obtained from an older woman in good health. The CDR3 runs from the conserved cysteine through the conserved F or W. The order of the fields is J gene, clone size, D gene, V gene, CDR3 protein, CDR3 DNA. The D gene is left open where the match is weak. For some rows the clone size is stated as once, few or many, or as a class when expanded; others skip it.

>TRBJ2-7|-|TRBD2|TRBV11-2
CASSRVGLAGNEQYF
TGTGCCAGCAGCCGGGTAGGACTAGCGGGGAACGAGCAGTACTTC
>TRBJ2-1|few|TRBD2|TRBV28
CASSRLVWVREGGNNEQFF
TGTGCCAGCAGCCGACTTGTGTGGGTCCGGGAGGGTGGAAACAATGAGCAGTTCTTC
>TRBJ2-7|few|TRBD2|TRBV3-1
CASSQGTSGVEQYF
TGTGCCAGCAGCCAAGGGACTAGCGGGGTCGAGCAGTACTTC
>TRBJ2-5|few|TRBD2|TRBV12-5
CASGSGLAGDQETQYF
TGTGCTAGTGGATCGGGACTAGCGGGGGACCAAGAGACCCAGTACTTC
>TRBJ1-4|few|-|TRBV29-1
CSVGLTTNEKLFF
TGCAGCGTTGGCCTCACAACTAATGAAAAACTGTTTTTT
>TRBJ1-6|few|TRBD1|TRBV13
CASSLRLTGGDSPLHF
TGTGCCAGCAGCCTGCGTCTGACAGGGGGTGATTCACCCCTCCACTTT
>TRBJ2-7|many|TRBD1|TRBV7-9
CASSLIGQVEQYF
TGTGCCAGCAGCTTAATAGGACAGGTCGAGCAGTACTTC
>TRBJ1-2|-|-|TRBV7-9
CASSFLGYYGYTF
TGTGCCAGCAGCTTTTTGGGTTACTATGGCTACACCTTC
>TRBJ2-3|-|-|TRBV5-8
CASSLGLYTDTQYF
TGTGCCAGCAGCCTGGGACTCTACACAGATACGCAGTATTTT
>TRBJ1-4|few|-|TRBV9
CASSVAGGTSGEKLFF
TGTGCCAGCAGCGTAGCTGGAGGGACGTCGGGTGAAAAACTGTTTTTT
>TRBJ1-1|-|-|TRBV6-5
CASNRPRGDEAFF
TGCGCCAGCAACCGTCCTCGGGGAGATGAAGCTTTCTTT
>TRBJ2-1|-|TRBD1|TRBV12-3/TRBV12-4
CASSSQGQPANEQFF
TGTGCCAGCAGTTCCCAGGGACAGCCGGCCAATGAGCAGTTCTTC
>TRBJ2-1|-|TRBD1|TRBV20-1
CSAKARDRDNEQFF
TGCAGTGCCAAGGCCCGGGACAGAGACAATGAGCAGTTCTTC
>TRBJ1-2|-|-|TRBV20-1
CSAEDKDNYGYTF
TGCAGTGCCGAGGACAAAGATAACTATGGCTACACCTTC
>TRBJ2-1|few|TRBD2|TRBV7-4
CASRLGTSGRYEQFF
TGTGCCAGCAGACTGGGGACTAGCGGCCGCTATGAGCAGTTCTTC
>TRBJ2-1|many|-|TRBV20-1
CSAFLSFNEQFF
TGCAGTGCCTTTTTAAGTTTCAATGAGCAGTTCTTC
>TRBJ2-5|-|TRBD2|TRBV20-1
CSAPTSGKGGETQYF
TGCAGTGCTCCGACTAGCGGGAAAGGGGGAGAGACCCAGTACTTC
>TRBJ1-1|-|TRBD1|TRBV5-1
CASSLGDRANTEAFF
TGCGCCAGCAGCTTGGGGGACAGGGCGAACACTGAAGCTTTCTTT
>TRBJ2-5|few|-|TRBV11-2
CASSLDLRRGAETQYF
TGTGCCAGCAGCTTAGATCTCAGGAGAGGCGCCGAGACCCAGTACTTC